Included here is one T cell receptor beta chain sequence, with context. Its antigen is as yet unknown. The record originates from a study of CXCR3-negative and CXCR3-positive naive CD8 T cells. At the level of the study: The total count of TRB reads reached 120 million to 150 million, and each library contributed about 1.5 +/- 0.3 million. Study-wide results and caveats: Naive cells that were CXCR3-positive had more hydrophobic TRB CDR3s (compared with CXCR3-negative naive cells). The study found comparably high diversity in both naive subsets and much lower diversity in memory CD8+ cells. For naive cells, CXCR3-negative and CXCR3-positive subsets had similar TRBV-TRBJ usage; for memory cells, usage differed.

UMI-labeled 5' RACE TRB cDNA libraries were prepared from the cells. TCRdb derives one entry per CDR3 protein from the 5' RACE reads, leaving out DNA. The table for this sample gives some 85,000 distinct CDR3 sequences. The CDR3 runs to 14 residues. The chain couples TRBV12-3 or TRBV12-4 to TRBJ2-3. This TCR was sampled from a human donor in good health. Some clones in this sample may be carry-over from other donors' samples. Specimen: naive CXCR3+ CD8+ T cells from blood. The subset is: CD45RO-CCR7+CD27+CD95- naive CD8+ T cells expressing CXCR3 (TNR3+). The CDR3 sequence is CASSLAVFLDTQYF.